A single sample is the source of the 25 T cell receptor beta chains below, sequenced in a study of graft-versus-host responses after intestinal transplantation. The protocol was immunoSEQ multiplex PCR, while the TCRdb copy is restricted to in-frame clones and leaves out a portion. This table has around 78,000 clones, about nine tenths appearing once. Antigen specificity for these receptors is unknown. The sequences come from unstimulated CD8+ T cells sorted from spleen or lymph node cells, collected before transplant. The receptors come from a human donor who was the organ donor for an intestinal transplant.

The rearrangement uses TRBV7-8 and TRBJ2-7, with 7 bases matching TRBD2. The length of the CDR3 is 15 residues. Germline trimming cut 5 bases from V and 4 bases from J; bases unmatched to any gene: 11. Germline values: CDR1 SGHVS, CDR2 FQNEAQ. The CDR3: CASSTRTSMGYEQYF. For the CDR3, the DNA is TGTGCCAGCAGCACCCGGACTAGTATGGGATACGAGCAGTACTTC.

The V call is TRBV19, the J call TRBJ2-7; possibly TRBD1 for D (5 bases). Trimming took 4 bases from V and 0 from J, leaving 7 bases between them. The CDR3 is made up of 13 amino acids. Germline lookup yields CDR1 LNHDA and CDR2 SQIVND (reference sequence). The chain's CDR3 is CASSNTGSYEQYF. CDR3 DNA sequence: TGTGCCAGTAGTAATACAGGCTCCTACGAGCAGTACTTC.

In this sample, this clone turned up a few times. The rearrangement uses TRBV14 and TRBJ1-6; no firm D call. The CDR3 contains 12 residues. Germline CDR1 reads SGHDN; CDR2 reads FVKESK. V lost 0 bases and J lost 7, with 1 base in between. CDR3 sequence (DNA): TGTGCCAGCAGCCAAGACAATTCACCCCTCCACTTT. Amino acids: CASSQDNSPLHF.

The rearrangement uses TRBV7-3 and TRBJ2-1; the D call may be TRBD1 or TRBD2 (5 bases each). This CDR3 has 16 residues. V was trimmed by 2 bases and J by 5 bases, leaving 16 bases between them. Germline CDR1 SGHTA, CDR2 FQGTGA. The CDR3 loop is CASSLSGRVPNNEQFF. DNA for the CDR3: TGTGCCAGCAGCTTATCGGGGCGGGTCCCGAACAATGAGCAGTTCTTC.

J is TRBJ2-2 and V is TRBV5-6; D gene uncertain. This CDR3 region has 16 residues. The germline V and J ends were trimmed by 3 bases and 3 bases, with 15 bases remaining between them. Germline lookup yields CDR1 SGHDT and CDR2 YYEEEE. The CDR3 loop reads CASSSPLLPDTGELFF. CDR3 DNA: TGTGCCAGCAGCTCTCCACTTCTGCCGGACACCGGGGAGCTGTTTTTT.

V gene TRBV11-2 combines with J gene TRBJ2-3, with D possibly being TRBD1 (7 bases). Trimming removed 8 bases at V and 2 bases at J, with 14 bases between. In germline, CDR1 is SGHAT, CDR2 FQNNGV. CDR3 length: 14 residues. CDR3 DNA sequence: TGTGCCAGCTCCGCAGGGGGGCACACAGATACGCAGTATTTT. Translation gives CASSAGGHTDTQYF.

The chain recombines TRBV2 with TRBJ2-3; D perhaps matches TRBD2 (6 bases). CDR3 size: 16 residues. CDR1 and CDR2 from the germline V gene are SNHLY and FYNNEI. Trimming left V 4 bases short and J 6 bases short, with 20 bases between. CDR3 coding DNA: TGTGCCAGCAGTGCCTCTCTAGCGTGGGGTCTGGATACGCAGTATTTT. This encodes CASSASLAWGLDTQYF.

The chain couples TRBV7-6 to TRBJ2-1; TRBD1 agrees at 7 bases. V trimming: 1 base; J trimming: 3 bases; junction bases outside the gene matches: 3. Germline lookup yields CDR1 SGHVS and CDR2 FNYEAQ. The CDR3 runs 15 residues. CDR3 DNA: TGTGCCAGCAGCTTAGATAGGGGGCTCTACAATGAGCAGTTCTTC. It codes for CASSLDRGLYNEQFF.

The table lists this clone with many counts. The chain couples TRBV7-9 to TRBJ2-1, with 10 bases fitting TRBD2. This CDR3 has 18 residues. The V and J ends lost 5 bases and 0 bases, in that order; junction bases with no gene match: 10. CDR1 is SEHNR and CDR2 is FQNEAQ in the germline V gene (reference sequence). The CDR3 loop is CASSLQTSGLSSYNEQFF. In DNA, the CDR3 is TGTGCCAGCAGCCTCCAGACTAGCGGGCTGAGCTCCTACAATGAGCAGTTCTTC.

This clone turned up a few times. CDR3 nucleotide sequence: TGTGCCAGCAGCTCCTATAATTCACCCCTCCACTTT. Residues: CASSSYNSPLHF. The rearrangement uses TRBV5-6 and TRBJ1-6; D gene uncertain. With 3 bases removed from V and 2 bases from J, the gap between germline ends came to 0 bases. Looked up from germline, CDR1 is SGHDT and CDR2 is YYEEEE. The CDR3 covers 12 residues.

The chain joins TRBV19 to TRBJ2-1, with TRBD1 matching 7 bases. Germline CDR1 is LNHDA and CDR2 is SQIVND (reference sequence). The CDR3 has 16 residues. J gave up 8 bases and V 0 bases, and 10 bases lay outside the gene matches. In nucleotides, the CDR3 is TGTGCCAGTAGTATAGACCGGGACAGATTTAATCATGAGCAGTTCTTC. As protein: CASSIDRDRFNHEQFF.

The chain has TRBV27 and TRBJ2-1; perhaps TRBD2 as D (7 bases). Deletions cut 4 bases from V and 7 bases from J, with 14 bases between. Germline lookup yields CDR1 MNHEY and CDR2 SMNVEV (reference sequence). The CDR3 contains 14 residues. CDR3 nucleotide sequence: TGTGCCAGCAGTTGGGGGGGGCGTATGAATGAGCAGTTCTTC. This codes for CASSWGGRMNEQFF.

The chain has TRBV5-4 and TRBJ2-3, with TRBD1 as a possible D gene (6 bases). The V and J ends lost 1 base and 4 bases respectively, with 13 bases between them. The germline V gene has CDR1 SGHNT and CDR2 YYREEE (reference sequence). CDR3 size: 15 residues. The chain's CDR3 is CASSLTGGQPDTQYF. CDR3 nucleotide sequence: TGTGCCAGCAGCTTGACTGGGGGCCAGCCAGATACGCAGTATTTT. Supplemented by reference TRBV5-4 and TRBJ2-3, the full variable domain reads ETGVTQSPTHLIKTRGQQVTLRCSSQSGHNTVSWYQQALGQGPQFIFQYYREEENGRGNFPPRFSGLQFPNYSSELNVNALELDDSALYLCASSLTGGQPDTQYFGPGTRLTVL.

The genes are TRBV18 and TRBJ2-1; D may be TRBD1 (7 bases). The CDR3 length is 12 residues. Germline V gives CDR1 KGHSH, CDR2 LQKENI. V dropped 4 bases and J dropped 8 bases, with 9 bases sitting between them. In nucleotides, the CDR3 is TGTGCCAGCTCACGCGGGACAGATGAGCAGTTCTTC. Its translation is CASSRGTDEQFF.

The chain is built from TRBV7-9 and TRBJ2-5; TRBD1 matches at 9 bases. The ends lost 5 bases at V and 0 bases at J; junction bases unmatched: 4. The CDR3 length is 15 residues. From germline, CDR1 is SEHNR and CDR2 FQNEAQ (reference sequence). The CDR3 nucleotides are TGTGCCAGCAGCCCTGGGACAGGGCACCAAGAGACCCAGTACTTC. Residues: CASSPGTGHQETQYF.

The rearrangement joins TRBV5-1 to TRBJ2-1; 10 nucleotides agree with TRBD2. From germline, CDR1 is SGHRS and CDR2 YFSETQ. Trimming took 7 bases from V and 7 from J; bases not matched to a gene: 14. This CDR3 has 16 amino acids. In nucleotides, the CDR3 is TGCGCCAGCGGGGAGCGGGGGGGGGTCGGTCTAAATGAGCAGTTCTTC. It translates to CASGERGGVGLNEQFF. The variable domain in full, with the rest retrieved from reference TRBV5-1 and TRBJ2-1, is KAGVTQTPRYLIKTRGQQVTLSCSPISGHRSVSWYQQTPGQGLQFLFEYFSETQRNKGNFPGRFSGRQFSNSRSEMNVSTLELGDSALYLCASGERGGVGLNEQFFGPGTRLTVL.

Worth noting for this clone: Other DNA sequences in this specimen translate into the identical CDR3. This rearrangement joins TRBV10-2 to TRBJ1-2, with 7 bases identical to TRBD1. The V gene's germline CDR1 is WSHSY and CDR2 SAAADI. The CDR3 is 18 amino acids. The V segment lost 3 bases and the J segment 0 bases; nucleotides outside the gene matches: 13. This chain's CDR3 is CASSEWGQHVLPNYGYTF. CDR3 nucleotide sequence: TGCGCCAGCAGTGAATGGGGACAGCATGTATTACCTAACTATGGCTACACCTTC.

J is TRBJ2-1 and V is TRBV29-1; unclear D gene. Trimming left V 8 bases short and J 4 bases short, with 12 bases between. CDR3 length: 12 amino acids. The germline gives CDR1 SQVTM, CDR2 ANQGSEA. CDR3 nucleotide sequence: TGCAGCCCCCGAACAGAGTACAATGAGCAGTTCTTC. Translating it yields CSPRTEYNEQFF.

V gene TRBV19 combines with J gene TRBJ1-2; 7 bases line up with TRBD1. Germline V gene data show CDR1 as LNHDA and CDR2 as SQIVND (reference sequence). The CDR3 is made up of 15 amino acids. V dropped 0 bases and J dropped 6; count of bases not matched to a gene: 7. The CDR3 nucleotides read TGTGCCAGTAGTATAGATCGCAGGGGGTCGGATGGCTACACCTTC. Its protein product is CASSIDRRGSDGYTF.

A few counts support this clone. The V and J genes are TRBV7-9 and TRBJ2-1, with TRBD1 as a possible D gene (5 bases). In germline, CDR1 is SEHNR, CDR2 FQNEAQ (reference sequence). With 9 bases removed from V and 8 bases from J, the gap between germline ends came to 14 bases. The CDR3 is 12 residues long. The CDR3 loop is CASSSPRDEQFF. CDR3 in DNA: TGTGCCAGTTCGTCCCCCAGGGATGAGCAGTTCTTC. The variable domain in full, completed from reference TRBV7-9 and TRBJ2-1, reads DTGVSQNPRHKITKRGQNVTFRCDPISEHNRLYWYRQTLGQGPEFLTYFQNEAQLEKSRLLSDRFSAERPKGSFSTLEIQRTEQGDSAMYLCASSSPRDEQFFGPGTRLTVL.

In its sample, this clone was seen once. The CDR3 bases are TGTGCCACCAGCAGAGAAGGGGGTGGCAATCAGCCCCAGCATTTT. This codes for CATSREGGGNQPQHF. The gene calls are TRBV15 and TRBJ1-5; tentative D call: TRBD1 (6 bases). Germline V gene sequence: CDR1 LNHNV, CDR2 YYDKDF (reference sequence). V was clipped by 0 bases and J by 2 bases, with 8 bases between them. This CDR3 is built from 15 residues.

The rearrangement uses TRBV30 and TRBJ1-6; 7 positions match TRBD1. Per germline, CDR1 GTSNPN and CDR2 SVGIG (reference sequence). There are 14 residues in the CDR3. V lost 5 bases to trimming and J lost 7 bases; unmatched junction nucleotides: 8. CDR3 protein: CAWGEGAANSPLHF. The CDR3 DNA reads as TGTGCCTGGGGGGAGGGGGCAGCCAATTCACCCCTCCACTTT.

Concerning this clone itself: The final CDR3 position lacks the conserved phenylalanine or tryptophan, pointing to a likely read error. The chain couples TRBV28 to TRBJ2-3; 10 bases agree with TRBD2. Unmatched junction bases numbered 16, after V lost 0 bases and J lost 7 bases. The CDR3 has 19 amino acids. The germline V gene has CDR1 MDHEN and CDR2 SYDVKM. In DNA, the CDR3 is TGTGCCAGCAGTTTATGCGTTCAAACGACTAGCGGGTCCCGGAATACGCAGTATTCT. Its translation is CASSLCVQTTSGSRNTQYS.

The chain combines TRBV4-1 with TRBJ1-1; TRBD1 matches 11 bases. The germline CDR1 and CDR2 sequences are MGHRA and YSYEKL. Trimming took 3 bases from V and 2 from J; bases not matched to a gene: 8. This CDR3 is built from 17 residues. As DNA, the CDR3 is TGCGCCAGCAGCCAGGGCCTCGGACAGGGGGCCAACACTGAAGCTTTCTTT. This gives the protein CASSQGLGQGANTEAFF.

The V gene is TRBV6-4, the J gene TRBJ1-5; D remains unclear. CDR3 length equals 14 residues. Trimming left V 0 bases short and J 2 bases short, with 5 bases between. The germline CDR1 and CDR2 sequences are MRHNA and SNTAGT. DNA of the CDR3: TGTGCCAGCAGTGACTCGGACGGCAATCAGCCCCAGCATTTT. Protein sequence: CASSDSDGNQPQHF.